The source of this T cell receptor beta chain is a study of blood T cell repertoires in COVID-19. Across the whole study: The study drew acute and convalescent COVID-19 samples from the United States, Italy and Spain.

Germline trimming cut 2 bases from V and 11 bases from J; bases unmatched to any gene: 8. In germline, CDR1 is MNHNS, CDR2 SASEGT. There are 13 residues in the CDR3. Those who participated ranged in age from about 18 to 89 years and resided in around 22 US areas. Cohort placement rested on clinical history that participants reported themselves. Libraries were prepared by immunoSEQ multiplex PCR; TCRdb keeps only in-frame clonotypes and omits some of them. This table holds more than 150,000 clones, almost 85% found once. Sequences were obtained from PBMCs or T cells enriched from blood (not recorded which). The chain has TRBV6-1 and TRBJ1-1, with 7 bases aligning to TRBD1. The clonotype originates from a man aged 45-65 years who had recovered from COVID-19. CDR3 coding DNA: TGTGCCAGCAGTGAATTCGGGACAGCTCCGGCTTTCTTT. Its translation: CASSEFGTAPAFF.